The TCR beta chain under discussion was sequenced for a study of blood T cell repertoires in COVID-19 (dated by TCRdb to 2018 to 2021). Regarding the complete study: Collaborator samples came from the United States, Italy and Spain and covered acute and convalescent phases of COVID-19. The prospective study material was composed of cDNA or gDNA derived from T cells, B-cell-depleted T cells, or PBMCs. Deeply sampled blood TCRbeta repertoires from subjects exposed to, actively infected with, or recovered from COVID-19 were included in the dataset. The repertoires were made available in a free public database intended to serve as a resource for research on the immune response to SARS-CoV-2. Samples were obtained from the ongoing ImmuneRACE study (first 160 participants) and from 1,254 subjects provided by 6 global collaborators. The sample metadata nearly always contained a de-identified subject ID, COVID-19 status, age in years and sex. Where available, HLA class I and class II types were taken from metadata supplied by the sample provider and were not determined by assay-based typing. Broader findings and caveats from the paper: The quantity of clinical and demographic metadata differed by source and by participant and was supplied without curation.

Each collaborating institution followed its own protocols to collect whole blood in K2EDTA tubes. For TCRbeta analysis, collaborator samples were shipped as frozen whole blood, as isolated PBMCs, or as DNA extracted from either sample type. V and J are truncated by 3 bases and 2 bases respectively, leaving an intervening sequence of 14 bases. The CDR3 measures 15 amino acids from cysteine to phenylalanine. Only CDR3 DNA is held: 45 bases, read in frame from base 1. CDR1 and CDR2 are drawn from the germline V gene (reference sequence): DFQATT, SNEGSKA. The immunoSEQ Assay, a bias-controlled multiplex PCR, was used to amplify TCRbeta CDR3 regions from genomic DNA. In the paper's pipeline: The number of nucleated cells in each sample was estimated from the amplification of reference gene primers within the assay. Sequence reads were collapsed and filtered to measure the absolute abundance of every unique TCRbeta CDR3 rearrangement. For each sample, productive Simpson clonality was calculated as the square root of Simpson's diversity index across productive rearrangements. Here the immuneACCESS table is served through TCRdb, limited to in-frame sequences with V and J called. Missing clones are a known gap in these copies; in checked studies unresolved V genes cover under half, and the rest lacks a known reason. V, J and clone size are taken as reported in that table, and D and trimming were inferred from the DNA itself. The sample includes 200,000 to 300,000 clones, with 84% observed a single time. Together, the top ten hold around 4% of the sample.

About this clone: Which antigen it targets is not known. Base qualities are not provided; no much larger clone lies one nucleotide away.

Recombination joined TRBV20-1 with TRBJ2-1, with no D gene named confidently. This clonotype was sampled from a man aged 50 to 59 with acute or convalescent COVID-19. What was sequenced was peripheral blood. The nucleotide sequence is given as TGCAGTGCTAGTCAGCCCCTTACTACCTACAATGAGCAGTTCTTC. Its protein product is CSASQPLTTYNEQFF.